This passage covers 18 T cell receptor beta chains from one sample sequenced in a study of T cell responses to AZD1222 COVID-19 vaccine. This table comes from immunoSEQ multiplex PCR, and its TCRdb copy is limited to in-frame clones, with some not included. This sample has under 150,000 clones, with more than 75% found just once. The source material was peripheral blood, sampled on day 0 of MenACWY control vaccination. The receptors derive from an adult in good health.

The gene calls are TRBV6-4 and TRBJ2-1, with 10 bases that match TRBD2. Trimming took 7 bases from V and 10 from J; bases not matched to a gene: 10. Germline V gene data show CDR1 as MRHNA and CDR2 as SNTAGT. The CDR3 totals 14 residues. The CDR3 DNA sequence: TGTGCCAGCACTACAGCGGGGGGGCGAGACGAGCAGTTCTTC. This codes for CASTTAGGRDEQFF.

The genes are TRBV19 and TRBJ1-6; 9 nucleotides align to TRBD1. The V gene end was trimmed by 0 bases and the J gene end by 7 bases; junction bases not matched to a gene: 4. Germline CDR1 reads LNHDA; CDR2 reads SQIVND (reference sequence). The CDR3 is 16 amino acids. As DNA, the CDR3 is TGTGCCAGTAGTATAGATCTGGGGACAGGGAATTCACCCCTCCACTTT. It specifies CASSIDLGTGNSPLHF.

The V call is TRBV5-1, the J call TRBJ2-3, with 7 nucleotides matching TRBD2. The germline CDR1 and CDR2 sequences are SGHRS and YFSETQ. Trimming removed 3 bases from V and 2 bases from J; junction bases left unmatched: 6. The CDR3 covers 15 residues. In nucleotides, the CDR3 is TGCGCCAGCAGCTCCCGACTAGCACACACAGATACGCAGTATTTT. It yields the protein CASSSRLAHTDTQYF.

This clone was seen a single time. The gene calls are TRBV18 and TRBJ2-2; D gene uncertain. CDR3 length equals 15 residues. V lost 0 bases and J 1 base, leaving 6 bases between the germline ends. Per germline, CDR1 KGHSH and CDR2 LQKENI. The CDR3 spells CASSPPPGNTGELFF. The CDR3 bases are TGTGCCAGCTCACCACCGCCAGGGAACACCGGGGAGCTGTTTTTT.

The chain couples TRBV11-1 to TRBJ2-3, with D possibly matching TRBD1 (6 bases). Trimming took 6 bases from V and 2 from J, leaving 15 bases between them. This CDR3 comprises 15 residues. Germline V lookup: CDR1 SGHAT, CDR2 FQDESV (reference sequence). CDR3 nucleotide sequence: TGTGCCAGCAGTCCAGCCGGACAGATCACAGATACGCAGTATTTT. Its translation is CASSPAGQITDTQYF.

This clone was counted once. V gene TRBV7-9 combines with J gene TRBJ1-1; no reliable D call. CDR3 size: 15 residues. The V gene's germline CDR1 is SEHNR and CDR2 FQNEAQ (reference sequence). The V end lost 1 base, the J end lost 1 base, and 10 bases lay between the germline ends. DNA for the CDR3: TGTGCCAGCAGCTTAGGGTGGGGAGAGAACACTGAAGCTTTCTTT. Its translation: CASSLGWGENTEAFF.

The V and J genes are TRBV30 and TRBJ2-5; maybe TRBD2 (5 bases). The CDR3 totals 13 residues. Germline CDR1 and CDR2: GTSNPN and SVGIG (reference sequence). V was cut by 4 bases and J by 1 base, with 10 bases left in between. CDR3 coding DNA: TGTGCCTGGATAGGGAGAGGCCAAGAGACCCAGTACTTC. Protein sequence: CAWIGRGQETQYF.

There are a few counts of this clone. The chain is built from TRBV11-2 and TRBJ2-1; TRBD2 agrees at 12 bases. The germline V gene has CDR1 SGHAT and CDR2 FQNNGV. V dropped 6 bases and J dropped 7; count of bases not matched to a gene: 7. The CDR3 runs to 15 residues. As DNA, the CDR3 is TGTGCCAGCAGTTCAACTAGCGGGGGGCGGAATGAGCAGTTCTTC. Protein sequence: CASSSTSGGRNEQFF.

The chain couples TRBV7-2 to TRBJ1-2; TRBD1 might be the D (6 bases). Trimming shortened V by 2 bases and J by 8 bases, and 15 bases separated the two germline ends. Germline V lookup: CDR1 SGHTA, CDR2 FQGNSA. The CDR3 is 14 residues long. The CDR3 spells CASSLTSGARGYTF. DNA of the CDR3: TGTGCCAGCAGCTTAACTTCAGGGGCCAGAGGCTACACCTTC.

The chain links TRBV5-4 to TRBJ1-1; D not resolved. The CDR3 has 12 amino acids. V was shortened by 5 bases and J by 2 bases, with 7 bases between the two germline ends. The germline CDR1 and CDR2 sequences are SGHNT and YYREEE (reference sequence). CDR3 nucleotide sequence: TGTGCCAGCAGTGGTTTAAACACTGAAGCTTTCTTT. Its protein product is CASSGLNTEAFF.

The chain is built from TRBV7-6 and TRBJ2-1; D possibly corresponds to TRBD2 (6 bases). V shed 4 bases and J shed 6 bases, with 13 bases lying between them. The germline V gene encodes CDR1 SGHVS and CDR2 FNYEAQ. The CDR3 loop spans 14 amino acids. CDR3 region: CASSSTGGGNEQFF. For the CDR3, the DNA is TGTGCCAGCAGCTCGACTGGGGGAGGCAATGAGCAGTTCTTC.

This chain uses TRBV5-1 with TRBJ2-1, with 12 bases aligning to TRBD2. V gave up 3 bases and J gave up 9 bases; unmatched junction bases: 10. The CDR3 spans 16 residues. Germline assignment: CDR1 SGHRS and CDR2 YFSETQ. CDR3: CASSSRLAGEQGEQFF. DNA of the CDR3: TGCGCCAGCAGCTCCCGACTAGCGGGGGAACAGGGTGAGCAGTTCTTC.

The V call is TRBV19, the J call TRBJ1-2, with D uncertain. Trimming stripped 6 bases from V and 5 bases from J, with 13 bases between. The CDR3 totals 13 residues. Germline CDR1 is LNHDA and CDR2 is SQIVND (reference sequence). The CDR3, as DNA: TGTGCCAGTAGCCAGACGCGGGATTATGGCTACACCTTC. Translation gives CASSQTRDYGYTF.

This chain connects TRBV5-1 to TRBJ2-1; no clear D. V lost 0 bases to trimming and J lost 3 bases, with 10 bases between them. The CDR3 is 15 amino acids. In germline, CDR1 is SGHRS, CDR2 YFSETQ. The CDR3 DNA follows: TGCGCCAGCAGCTTGGGGGGAACAATCTACAATGAGCAGTTCTTC. Translated: CASSLGGTIYNEQFF.

This rearrangement joins TRBV19 to TRBJ1-1; D perhaps matches TRBD1 (5 bases). Germline V gene lookup returns CDR1 LNHDA and CDR2 SQIVND (reference sequence). The V end lost 6 bases, the J end lost 1 base, and 15 bases lay between the germline ends. The CDR3 consists of 15 residues. The CDR3 nucleotides read TGTGCCAGTAGAGGGACGCGTCGAGGGAACACTGAAGCTTTCTTT. Amino acids: CASRGTRRGNTEAFF. The full variable domain, its missing parts supplied by reference TRBV19 and TRBJ1-1, is DGGITQSPKYLFRKEGQNVTLSCEQNLNHDAMYWYRQDPGQGLRLIYYSQIVNDFQKGDIAEGYSVSREKKESFPLTVTSAQKNPTAFYLCASRGTRRGNTEAFFGQGTRLTVV.

The chain links TRBV7-9 to TRBJ2-7; D is uncertain. V lost 5 bases and J lost 1, with 24 bases in between. This CDR3 contains 18 residues. Germline CDR1 reads SEHNR; CDR2 reads FQNEAQ (reference sequence). DNA for the CDR3: TGTGCCAGCAGCCCTAGGTCCCCCTTGGACGGGCCGTCCTACGAGCAGTACTTC. Protein sequence: CASSPRSPLDGPSYEQYF.

The CDR3 protein is CASSRTRSNSPLHF. CDR3 nucleotide sequence: TGTGCCAGCAGCCGGACACGGTCCAATTCACCCCTCCACTTT. J is TRBJ1-6 and V is TRBV11-1; maybe TRBD1 (5 bases). CDR1 is SGHAT, CDR2 FQDESV, per germline (reference sequence). Deletions cut 5 bases from V and 7 bases from J, with 12 bases between. This CDR3 comprises 14 residues.

V is TRBV7-7 and J is TRBJ1-3; weak D call: TRBD1 (6 bases). Germline-derived CDR1 and CDR2 are SSHAT and FNYEAQ (reference sequence). The CDR3 covers 18 residues. The V and J ends lost 5 bases and 0 bases respectively, with 20 bases between them. The CDR3 protein is CASSPNTGSTLSGNTIYF. CDR3 coding DNA: TGTGCCAGCAGCCCAAACACAGGGTCTACTCTCTCTGGAAACACCATATATTTT. Supplemented by reference TRBV7-7 and TRBJ1-3, the full variable domain reads GAGVSQSPRYKVTKRGQDVTLRCDPISSHATLYWYQQALGQGPEFLTYFNYEAQPDKSGLPSDRFSAERPEGSISTLTIQRTEQRDSAMYRCASSPNTGSTLSGNTIYFGEGSWLTVV.